Presented here are 27 T cell receptor beta chains from one specimen sequenced in a study of Tregs in tolerant kidney transplant recipients. Recipients received nonmyeloablative bone marrow transplants from related graft donors, with transient mixed chimerism. Assay: immunoSEQ multiplex PCR; the TCRdb copy retains only in-frame clones and omits some. Among tens of thousands of clones listed, 75% to 95% were seen once. The sequenced sample was CD4+ T cells from blood (PBMCs), obtained 24 months after the transplant. Source of these receptors: a human patient who received a combined kidney and bone marrow transplant. Some T cells may be supplied by the graft donor.

The J gene is TRBJ1-2, the V gene TRBV6-5; no definite D call. Germline V gives CDR1 MNHEY, CDR2 SVGAGI. V lost 5 bases and J 4 bases, leaving 14 bases between the germline ends. The CDR3 covers 14 residues. In DNA, the CDR3 is TGTGCCAGCAGTGCCTTAGGACGGGGCTATGGCTACACCTTC. Translated: CASSALGRGYGYTF.

The chain employs TRBV7-9 and TRBJ2-5; 11 bases match TRBD1. With V trimmed by 1 base and J by 9 bases, 7 bases remained unmatched. The CDR3 runs 15 residues. Germline V gene sequence: CDR1 SEHNR, CDR2 FQNEAQ (reference sequence). Here the CDR3 reads CASSLGTGGGPAQYF. CDR3 DNA: TGTGCCAGCAGCTTAGGGACAGGGGGCGGGCCGGCCCAGTACTTC.

The DNA for the CDR3 is TGCGCCAGCAGCTTGGGGAGTTACACCGGGGAGCTGTTTTTT. This gives the protein CASSLGSYTGELFF. V and J are TRBV5-1 and TRBJ2-2, with D uncertain. V was shortened by 0 bases and J by 3 bases, with 6 bases between the two germline ends. The CDR3 runs 14 residues. Germline V gene sequence: CDR1 SGHRS, CDR2 YFSETQ.

This chain links TRBV9 with TRBJ1-2; 10 nucleotides agree with TRBD1. The V gene's germline CDR1 is SGDLS and CDR2 YYNGEE. The CDR3 runs to 15 residues. V gave up 3 bases and J gave up 5 bases; unmatched junction bases: 7. Here the CDR3 reads CASSASGTGAYGYTF. DNA of the CDR3: TGTGCCAGCAGCGCCTCCGGGACAGGGGCATATGGCTACACCTTC.

With regard to this clone: Other nucleotide sequences from this sample produce the same CDR3. The J gene is TRBJ1-1, the V gene TRBV18; D ambiguous. The germline gives CDR1 KGHSH, CDR2 LQKENI. CDR3 length: 13 residues. Trimming removed 3 bases from V and 1 base from J, with 6 bases in between. This chain's CDR3 is CASSPGRNTEAFF. The CDR3 DNA sequence: TGTGCCAGCTCACCTGGGAGGAACACTGAAGCTTTCTTT.

A single count supports this clone. The chain employs TRBV6-5 and TRBJ1-1; 7 bases agree with TRBD1. J gave up 2 bases and V 0 bases, and 6 bases lay outside the gene matches. Germline values: CDR1 MNHEY, CDR2 SVGAGI. CDR3 length: 16 amino acids. The CDR3 sequence: CASSYSKGARNTEAFF. The CDR3 DNA is TGTGCCAGCAGTTACTCGAAGGGGGCGCGAAACACTGAAGCTTTCTTT.

The CDR3 sequence: CASSHVGEGYGYTF. DNA for the CDR3: TGCGCCAGCAGCCATGTGGGGGAGGGCTATGGCTACACCTTC. The genes are TRBV4-3 and TRBJ1-2; weak D call: TRBD1 (5 bases). The CDR3 runs 14 residues. V lost 3 bases to trimming and J lost 4 bases, with 12 bases between them. Germline V CDR1 and CDR2: LGHNA, YSLEER.

V and J are TRBV19 and TRBJ1-5, with D possibly matching TRBD1 (6 bases). Looked up from germline, CDR1 is LNHDA and CDR2 is SQIVND (reference sequence). Trimming took 5 bases from V and 8 from J, leaving 16 bases between them. The CDR3 totals 14 residues. The CDR3 protein is CASSSGTPREPQHF. Here the CDR3 DNA reads TGTGCCAGTAGTTCCGGGACACCAAGGGAGCCCCAGCATTTT.

The V and J genes are TRBV6-5 and TRBJ1-1; D is perhaps TRBD1 (6 bases). Germline CDR1 reads MNHEY; CDR2 reads SVGAGI. The CDR3 has 16 amino acids. Trimming pared 0 bases from V and 1 base from J, leaving 12 bases between. The CDR3 DNA reads as TGTGCCAGCAGTTACTCGATTCCGACAGGGAACACTGAAGCTTTCTTT. This translates into CASSYSIPTGNTEAFF.

The V gene is TRBV10-3, the J gene TRBJ2-2, with TRBD1 identical over 10 bases. J was trimmed by 4 bases and V by 5 bases; bases with no gene match: 4. The CDR3 sequence is 15 residues long. Germline V gene data show CDR1 as ENHRY and CDR2 as SYGVKD. The CDR3 is CAISIGTGVTGELFF. The CDR3 DNA sequence: TGTGCCATCAGTATCGGGACAGGGGTCACCGGGGAGCTGTTTTTT.

The J gene is TRBJ2-7, the V gene TRBV7-9; 7 bases fit TRBD1. The V segment lost 6 bases and the J segment 6 bases; nucleotides outside the gene matches: 11. This CDR3 region has 14 residues. Germline V gene data show CDR1 as SEHNR and CDR2 as FQNEAQ (reference sequence). The CDR3 protein is CASSSIDREGEQYF. CDR3 nucleotides: TGTGCCAGCAGTTCCATAGACAGGGAAGGCGAGCAGTACTTC. Filled out from reference TRBV7-9 and TRBJ2-7, the complete variable domain reads DTGVSQNPRHKITKRGQNVTFRCDPISEHNRLYWYRQTLGQGPEFLTYFQNEAQLEKSRLLSDRFSAERPKGSFSTLEIQRTEQGDSAMYLCASSSIDREGEQYFGPGTRLTVT.

This clone was counted a single time. V usage is TRBV7-9 and J usage is TRBJ2-1, with a tentative D call TRBD2 (6 bases). V lost 4 bases and J 3 bases, leaving 13 bases between the germline ends. Germline values: CDR1 SEHNR, CDR2 FQNEAQ (reference sequence). This CDR3 has 15 amino acids. The DNA for the CDR3 is TGTGCCAGCAGCTCCGTGTCTAGCGACTACAATGAGCAGTTCTTC. Its protein product is CASSSVSSDYNEQFF.

The V call is TRBV18, the J call TRBJ2-7; TRBD1 is a possible D gene (5 bases). The CDR3 consists of 19 residues. Germline loops: CDR1 KGHSH, CDR2 LQKENI. With 2 bases removed from V and 4 bases from J, the gap between germline ends came to 27 bases. The CDR3 sequence is CASSPITRNSGIRSYEQYF. The CDR3 DNA sequence: TGTGCCAGCTCACCAATTACAAGGAACTCAGGGATAAGATCGTACGAGCAGTACTTC. Full variable domain (missing parts from reference TRBV18 and TRBJ2-7): NAGVMQNPRHLVRRRGQEARLRCSPMKGHSHVYWYRQLPEEGLKFMVYLQKENIIDESGMPKERFSAEFPKEGPSILRIQQVVRGDSAAYFCASSPITRNSGIRSYEQYFGPGTRLTVT.

The chain recombines TRBV5-1 with TRBJ2-6; D perhaps matches TRBD1 (6 bases). CDR1 is SGHRS, CDR2 YFSETQ, per germline. V shed 5 bases and J shed 4 bases, with 13 bases lying between them. This CDR3 has 15 amino acids. CDR3 residues: CASSSRGSGANVLTF. Written as DNA, the CDR3 is TGCGCCAGCAGTAGTAGGGGGTCCGGGGCCAACGTCCTGACTTTC.

This rearrangement joins TRBV19 to TRBJ2-3; D might be TRBD1 (6 bases). The CDR3 loop spans 15 amino acids. In germline, CDR1 is LNHDA, CDR2 SQIVND (reference sequence). V was cut by 1 base and J by 3 bases, with 11 bases left in between. The CDR3 DNA reads TGTGCCAGTAGTATAGGCAGGGGAGATACAGATACGCAGTATTTT. This gives the protein CASSIGRGDTDTQYF. Full variable domain (missing parts from reference TRBV19 and TRBJ2-3): DGGITQSPKYLFRKEGQNVTLSCEQNLNHDAMYWYRQDPGQGLRLIYYSQIVNDFQKGDIAEGYSVSREKKESFPLTVTSAQKNPTAFYLCASSIGRGDTDTQYFGPGTRLTVL.

V gene TRBV18 combines with J gene TRBJ2-3; 8 bases agree with TRBD2. This CDR3 spans 16 amino acids. The V and J ends lost 3 bases and 2 bases, in that order; junction bases with no gene match: 7. Germline V gene sequence: CDR1 KGHSH, CDR2 LQKENI. The CDR3 sequence is CASSPVLAANTDTQYF. Here the CDR3 DNA reads TGTGCCAGCTCACCCGTACTAGCGGCAAACACAGATACGCAGTATTTT. The full variable domain, in which reference TRBV18 and TRBJ2-3 provide the parts outside the CDR3, is NAGVMQNPRHLVRRRGQEARLRCSPMKGHSHVYWYRQLPEEGLKFMVYLQKENIIDESGMPKERFSAEFPKEGPSILRIQQVVRGDSAAYFCASSPVLAANTDTQYFGPGTRLTVL.

This sequence joins TRBV4-3 and TRBJ2-1; unclear D gene. CDR3 length equals 15 residues. The V end lost 1 base, the J end lost 9 bases, and 16 bases lay between the germline ends. Looked up from germline, CDR1 is LGHNA and CDR2 is YSLEER. The CDR3 bases are TGCGCCAGCAGCCAAGGTCTTGTACCCTATGGTGAGCAGTTCTTC. Protein product: CASSQGLVPYGEQFF.

This chain joins TRBV7-2 and TRBJ1-6, with D possibly matching TRBD1 (5 bases). This CDR3 region has 15 residues. Germline V gene data show CDR1 as SGHTA and CDR2 as FQGNSA. V was clipped by 2 bases and J by 8 bases, with 13 bases between them. CDR3 residues: CASSLIGGTYSPLHF. As DNA, the CDR3 is TGTGCCAGCAGCTTAATCGGCGGGACGTATTCACCCCTCCACTTT.

The chain combines TRBV9 with TRBJ1-1; 9 bases align to TRBD1. Germline V gene lookup returns CDR1 SGDLS and CDR2 YYNGEE. Losses at the gene ends were 4 bases for V and 6 bases for J; bases not matched to a gene: 10. The CDR3 spans 15 residues. The CDR3 spells CASSKRDREWAEAFF. Here the CDR3 DNA reads TGTGCCAGCAGCAAACGGGACAGGGAATGGGCTGAAGCTTTCTTT.

Concerning this clone itself: The same CDR3 is also encoded by other DNA sequences in this sample. The rearrangement uses TRBV28 and TRBJ2-7; TRBD2 might be the D (5 bases). The length of the CDR3 is 13 residues. Germline CDR1 MDHEN, CDR2 SYDVKM. The V end lost 4 bases, the J end lost 4 bases, and 11 bases lay between the germline ends. CDR3 sequence reads: CASSSGLRYEQYF. The DNA of the CDR3 is TGTGCCAGCAGTTCCGGACTTAGATACGAGCAGTACTTC.

This rearrangement joins TRBV2 to TRBJ1-2; tentatively, D is TRBD1 (5 bases). This CDR3 is 14 amino acids long. Per germline, CDR1 SNHLY and CDR2 FYNNEI. V shed 3 bases and J shed 3 bases, with 11 bases lying between them. Here the CDR3 DNA reads TGTGCCAGCAGTGAGGGGGGGTTTGACTATGGCTACACCTTC. The encoded protein is CASSEGGFDYGYTF.

The chain links TRBV10-3 to TRBJ2-1; perhaps TRBD2 as D (5 bases). The V end lost 8 bases, the J end lost 4 bases, and 6 bases lay between the germline ends. In germline, CDR1 is ENHRY, CDR2 SYGVKD. The CDR3 is 11 amino acids. DNA of the CDR3: TGTGCCATCGGGAGTTACAATGAGCAGTTCTTC. Translating it yields CAIGSYNEQFF.

The chain carries TRBV19 and TRBJ1-4, with 9 bases matching TRBD1. The CDR3 sequence is 17 residues long. J gave up 0 bases and V 4 bases, and 6 bases lay outside the gene matches. CDR1 is LNHDA, CDR2 SQIVND, per germline (reference sequence). This CDR3 is CASSTQGAIATNEKLFF. The DNA for the CDR3 is TGTGCCAGTAGTACACAGGGGGCGATTGCAACTAATGAAAAACTGTTTTTT.

The J gene is TRBJ2-1, the V gene TRBV28; 8 nucleotides line up with TRBD1. This CDR3 is built from 20 residues. The V gene's germline CDR1 is MDHEN and CDR2 SYDVKM. Trimming removed 3 bases from V and 4 bases from J; junction bases left unmatched: 20. This CDR3 reads CASSFPLIFRPGQVYNEQFF. Here the CDR3 DNA reads TGTGCCAGCAGTTTTCCCTTAATCTTTAGGCCGGGACAGGTGTACAATGAGCAGTTCTTC.

The V call is TRBV7-9, the J call TRBJ1-5; no firm D call. Germline CDR1 and CDR2: SEHNR and FQNEAQ (reference sequence). The CDR3 runs to 14 residues. The V and J ends lost 3 bases and 5 bases respectively, with 11 bases between them. As DNA, the CDR3 is TGTGCCAGCAGCTTGTCCCCAGGCGATCAGCCCCAGCATTTT. This codes for CASSLSPGDQPQHF. Supplemented by reference TRBV7-9 and TRBJ1-5, the full variable domain reads DTGVSQNPRHKITKRGQNVTFRCDPISEHNRLYWYRQTLGQGPEFLTYFQNEAQLEKSRLLSDRFSAERPKGSFSTLEIQRTEQGDSAMYLCASSLSPGDQPQHFGDGTRLSIL.

In this sample, this clone turned up once. This chain links TRBV9 with TRBJ2-3; D may be TRBD2 (6 bases). V lost 3 bases and J 3 bases, leaving 11 bases between the germline ends. The CDR3 has 14 amino acids. Germline CDR1 and CDR2: SGDLS and YYNGEE. CDR3 amino acids: CASSEAGRTDTQYF. In DNA, the CDR3 is TGTGCCAGCAGCGAGGCGGGACGTACAGATACGCAGTATTTT.

This clone came up once. The V gene is TRBV9, the J gene TRBJ2-3, with TRBD2 identical over 14 bases. CDR1 is SGDLS and CDR2 is YYNGEE in the germline V gene. The CDR3 runs 16 residues. J was trimmed by 2 bases and V by 2 bases; bases with no gene match: 1. The CDR3: CASSVTSGGATDTQYF. The CDR3 DNA sequence: TGTGCCAGCAGCGTGACTAGCGGGGGGGCCACAGATACGCAGTATTTT. The whole variable domain, remainder taken from reference TRBV9 and TRBJ2-3, is DSGVTQTPKHLITATGQRVTLRCSPRSGDLSVYWYQQSLDQGLQFLIQYYNGEERAKGNILERFSAQQFPDLHSELNLSSLELGDSALYFCASSVTSGGATDTQYFGPGTRLTVL.